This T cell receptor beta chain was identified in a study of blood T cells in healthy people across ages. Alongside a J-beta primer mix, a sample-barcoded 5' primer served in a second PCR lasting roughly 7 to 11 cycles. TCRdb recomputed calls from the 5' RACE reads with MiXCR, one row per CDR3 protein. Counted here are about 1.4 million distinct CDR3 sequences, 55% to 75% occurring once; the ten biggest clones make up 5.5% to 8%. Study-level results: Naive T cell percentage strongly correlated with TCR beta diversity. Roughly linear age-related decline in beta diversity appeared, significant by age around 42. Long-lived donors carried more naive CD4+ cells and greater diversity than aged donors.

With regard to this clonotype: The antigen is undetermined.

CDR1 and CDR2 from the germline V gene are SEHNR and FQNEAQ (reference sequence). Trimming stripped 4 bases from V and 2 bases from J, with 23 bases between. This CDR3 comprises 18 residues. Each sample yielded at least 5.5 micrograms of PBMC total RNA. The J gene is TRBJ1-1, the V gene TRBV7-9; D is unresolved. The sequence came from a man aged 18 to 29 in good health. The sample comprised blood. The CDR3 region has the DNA TGTGCCAGCAGCTCGCCATGGGAATCTGGAGTTACTAACACTGAAGCTTTCTTT. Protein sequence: CASSSPWESGVTNTEAFF.